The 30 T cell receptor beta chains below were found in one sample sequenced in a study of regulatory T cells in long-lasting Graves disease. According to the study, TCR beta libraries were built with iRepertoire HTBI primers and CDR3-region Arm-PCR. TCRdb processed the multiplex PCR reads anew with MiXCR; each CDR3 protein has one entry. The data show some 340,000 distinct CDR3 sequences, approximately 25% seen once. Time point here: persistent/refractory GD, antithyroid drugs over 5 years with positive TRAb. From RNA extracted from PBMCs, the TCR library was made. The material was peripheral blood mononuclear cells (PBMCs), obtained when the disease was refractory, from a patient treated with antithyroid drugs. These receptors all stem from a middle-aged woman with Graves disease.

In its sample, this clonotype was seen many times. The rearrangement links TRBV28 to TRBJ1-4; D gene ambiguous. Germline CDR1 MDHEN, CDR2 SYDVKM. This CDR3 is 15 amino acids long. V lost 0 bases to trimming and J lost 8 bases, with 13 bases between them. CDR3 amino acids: CASSLWGSASEKLFF. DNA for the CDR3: TGTGCCAGCAGTTTATGGGGCTCAGCAAGCGAAAAACTGTTTTTT.

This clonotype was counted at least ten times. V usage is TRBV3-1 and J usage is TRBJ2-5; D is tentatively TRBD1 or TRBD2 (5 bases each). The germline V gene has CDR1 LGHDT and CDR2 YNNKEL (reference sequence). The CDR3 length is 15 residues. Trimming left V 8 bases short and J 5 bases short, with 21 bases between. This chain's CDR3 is CASHPRGGGGETQYF. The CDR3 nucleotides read TGTGCCAGCCACCCCCGGGGCGGAGGCGGGGAGACCCAGTACTTC.

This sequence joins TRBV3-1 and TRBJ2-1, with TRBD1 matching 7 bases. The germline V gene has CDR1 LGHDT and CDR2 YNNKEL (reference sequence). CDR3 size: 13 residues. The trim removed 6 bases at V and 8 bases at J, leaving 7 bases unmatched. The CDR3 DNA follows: TGTGCCAGCAGGCAACAGGGGTACTATGAGCAGTTCTTC. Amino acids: CASRQQGYYEQFF.

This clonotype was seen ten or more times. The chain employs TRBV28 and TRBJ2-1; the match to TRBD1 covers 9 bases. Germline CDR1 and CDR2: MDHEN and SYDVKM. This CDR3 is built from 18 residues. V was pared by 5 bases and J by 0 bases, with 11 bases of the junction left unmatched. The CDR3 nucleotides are TGTGCCAGCAGTCTTATATACAGGGGGCGCCGCTCCTACAATGAGCAGTTCTTC. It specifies CASSLIYRGRRSYNEQFF.

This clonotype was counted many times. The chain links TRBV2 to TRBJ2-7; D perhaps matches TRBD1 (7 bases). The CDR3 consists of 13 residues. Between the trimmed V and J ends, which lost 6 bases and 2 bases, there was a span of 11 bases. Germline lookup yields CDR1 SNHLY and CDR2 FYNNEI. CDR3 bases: TGTGCCAGCAGCGCGGGACAGCCCTACGAGCAGTACTTC. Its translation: CASSAGQPYEQYF.

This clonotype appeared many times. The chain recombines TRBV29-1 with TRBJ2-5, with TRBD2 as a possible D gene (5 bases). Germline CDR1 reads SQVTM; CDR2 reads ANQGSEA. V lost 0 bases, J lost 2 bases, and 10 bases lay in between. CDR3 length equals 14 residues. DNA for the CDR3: TGCAGCGTTGAAGATCTTTGGGAGCAAGAGACCCAGTACTTC. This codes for CSVEDLWEQETQYF.

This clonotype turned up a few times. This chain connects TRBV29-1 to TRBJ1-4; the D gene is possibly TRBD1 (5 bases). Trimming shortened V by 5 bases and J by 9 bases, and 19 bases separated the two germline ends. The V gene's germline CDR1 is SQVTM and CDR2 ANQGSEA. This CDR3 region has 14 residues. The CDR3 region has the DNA TGCAGCGTTACCCTCGGGGGAGGCAATCAAAAACTGTTTTTT. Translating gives CSVTLGGGNQKLFF.

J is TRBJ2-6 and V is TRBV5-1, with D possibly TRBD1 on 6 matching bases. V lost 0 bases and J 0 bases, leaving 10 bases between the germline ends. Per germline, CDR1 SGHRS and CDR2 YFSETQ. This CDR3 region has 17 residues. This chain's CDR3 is CASSLGQASSGANVLTF. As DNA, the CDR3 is TGCGCCAGCAGCTTGGGACAGGCCAGCTCTGGGGCCAACGTCCTGACTTTC.

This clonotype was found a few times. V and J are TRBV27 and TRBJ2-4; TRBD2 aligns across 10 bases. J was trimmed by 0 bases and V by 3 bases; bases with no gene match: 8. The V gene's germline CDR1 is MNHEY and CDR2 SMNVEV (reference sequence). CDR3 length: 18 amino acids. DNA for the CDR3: TGTGCCAGCAGTTTTAGGACTAGCGGTTCTCTAGCCAAAAACATTCAGTACTTC. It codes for CASSFRTSGSLAKNIQYF.

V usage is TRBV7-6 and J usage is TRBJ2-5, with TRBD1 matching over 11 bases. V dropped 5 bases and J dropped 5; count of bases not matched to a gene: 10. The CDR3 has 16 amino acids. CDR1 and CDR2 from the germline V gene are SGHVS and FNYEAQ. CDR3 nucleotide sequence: TGTGCCAGCAGCCCCAAGAAGGACAGGGGGCTGGAGACCCAGTACTTC. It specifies CASSPKKDRGLETQYF.

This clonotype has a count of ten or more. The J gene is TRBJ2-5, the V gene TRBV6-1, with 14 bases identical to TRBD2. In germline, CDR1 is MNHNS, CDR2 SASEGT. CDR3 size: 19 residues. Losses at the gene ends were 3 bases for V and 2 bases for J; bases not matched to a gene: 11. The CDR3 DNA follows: TGTGCCAGCAGTGAGTGGACTAGCGGGAGGAAACTTGGGCAAGAGACCCAGTACTTC. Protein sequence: CASSEWTSGRKLGQETQYF.

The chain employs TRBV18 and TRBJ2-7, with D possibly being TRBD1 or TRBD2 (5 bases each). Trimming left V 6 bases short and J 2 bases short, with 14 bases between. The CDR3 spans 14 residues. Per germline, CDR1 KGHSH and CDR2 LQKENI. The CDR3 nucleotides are TGTGCCAGCTCCCCGAAAAGGGGACCCTACGAGCAGTACTTC. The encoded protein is CASSPKRGPYEQYF.

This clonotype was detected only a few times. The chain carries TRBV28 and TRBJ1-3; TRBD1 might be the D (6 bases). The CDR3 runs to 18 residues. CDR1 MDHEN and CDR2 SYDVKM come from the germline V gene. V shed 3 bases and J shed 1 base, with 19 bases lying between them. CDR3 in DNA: TGTGCCAGCAGTTTTAATACCGGCCTAGGGGGTTCTGGAAACACCATATATTTT. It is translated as CASSFNTGLGGSGNTIYF.

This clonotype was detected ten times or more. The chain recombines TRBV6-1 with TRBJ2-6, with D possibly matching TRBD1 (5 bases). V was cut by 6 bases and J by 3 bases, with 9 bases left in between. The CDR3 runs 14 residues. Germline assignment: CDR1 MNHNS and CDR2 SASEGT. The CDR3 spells CASSRVGGANVLTF. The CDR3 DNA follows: TGTGCCAGCAGCAGGGTTGGTGGGGCCAACGTCCTGACTTTC.

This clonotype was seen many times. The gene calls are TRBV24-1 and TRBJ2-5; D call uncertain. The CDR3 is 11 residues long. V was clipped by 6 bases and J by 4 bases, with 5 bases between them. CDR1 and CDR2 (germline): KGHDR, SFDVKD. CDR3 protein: CATSHGETQYF. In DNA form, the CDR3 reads TGTGCCACCAGTCACGGAGAGACCCAGTACTTC.

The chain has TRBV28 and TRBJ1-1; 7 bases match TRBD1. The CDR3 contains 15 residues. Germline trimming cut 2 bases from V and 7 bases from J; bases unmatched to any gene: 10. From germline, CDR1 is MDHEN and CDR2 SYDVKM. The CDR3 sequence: CASSLVRGGRVEAFF. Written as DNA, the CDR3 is TGTGCCAGCAGTTTAGTCAGGGGGGGGCGCGTTGAAGCTTTCTTT.

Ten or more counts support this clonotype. The CDR3 sequence is CASSKGGAGYEQYF. CDR3 nucleotide sequence: TGTGCCAGCAGTAAAGGGGGAGCCGGCTACGAGCAGTACTTC. This chain joins TRBV28 and TRBJ2-7; perhaps TRBD1 as D (6 bases). Between the trimmed V and J ends, which lost 5 bases and 3 bases, there was a span of 14 bases. Germline CDR1 MDHEN, CDR2 SYDVKM. This CDR3 has 14 amino acids.

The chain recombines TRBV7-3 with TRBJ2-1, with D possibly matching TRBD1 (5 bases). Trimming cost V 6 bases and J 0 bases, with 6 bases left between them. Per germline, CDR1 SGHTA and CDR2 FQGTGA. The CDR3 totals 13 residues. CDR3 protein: CASSRGSYNEQFF. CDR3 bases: TGTGCCAGCAGTAGGGGCTCCTACAATGAGCAGTTCTTC.

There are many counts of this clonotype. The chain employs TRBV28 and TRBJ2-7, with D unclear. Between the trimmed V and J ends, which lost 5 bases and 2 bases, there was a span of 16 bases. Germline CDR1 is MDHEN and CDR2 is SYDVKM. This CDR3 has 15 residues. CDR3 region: CASSLSDEATYEQYF. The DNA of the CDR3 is TGTGCCAGCAGTCTATCCGACGAGGCCACCTACGAGCAGTACTTC.

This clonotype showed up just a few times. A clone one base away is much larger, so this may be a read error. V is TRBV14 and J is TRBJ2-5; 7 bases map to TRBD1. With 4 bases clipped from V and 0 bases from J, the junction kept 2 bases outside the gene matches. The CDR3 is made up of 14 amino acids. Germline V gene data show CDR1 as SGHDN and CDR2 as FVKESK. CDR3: CASSPDRYQETQYF. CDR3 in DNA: TGTGCCAGCAGCCCGGACAGGTACCAAGAGACCCAGTACTTC.

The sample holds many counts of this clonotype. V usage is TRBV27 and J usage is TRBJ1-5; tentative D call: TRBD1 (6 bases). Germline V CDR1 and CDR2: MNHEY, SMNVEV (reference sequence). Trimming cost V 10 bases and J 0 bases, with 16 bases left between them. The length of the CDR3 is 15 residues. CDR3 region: CATRRGRNSNQPQHF. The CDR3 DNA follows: TGTGCCACCAGACGGGGGCGAAATAGCAATCAGCCCCAGCATTTT.

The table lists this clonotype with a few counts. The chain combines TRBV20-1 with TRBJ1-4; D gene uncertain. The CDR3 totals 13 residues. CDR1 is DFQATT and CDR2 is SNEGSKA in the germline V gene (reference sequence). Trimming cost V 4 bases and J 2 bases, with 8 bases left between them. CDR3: CSAIRATNEKLFF. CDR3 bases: TGCAGTGCTATAAGAGCGACTAATGAAAAACTGTTTTTT.

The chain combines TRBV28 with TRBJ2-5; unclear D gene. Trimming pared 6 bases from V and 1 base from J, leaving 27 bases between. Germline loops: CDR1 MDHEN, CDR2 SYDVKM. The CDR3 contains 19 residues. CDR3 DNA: TGTGCCAGCAGCTTAACGAAAGGTCACCCCGAAAGCTTCCAAGAGACCCAGTACTTC. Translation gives CASSLTKGHPESFQETQYF.

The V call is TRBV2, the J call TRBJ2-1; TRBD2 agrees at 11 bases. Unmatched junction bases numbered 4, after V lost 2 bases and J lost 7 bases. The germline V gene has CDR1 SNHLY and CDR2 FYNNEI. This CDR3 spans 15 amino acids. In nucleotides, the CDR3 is TGTGCCAGCAGTGAAACTAGCGGGAGTTTTAATGAGCAGTTCTTC. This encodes CASSETSGSFNEQFF.

CDR3 nucleotide sequence: TGTGCCAGCAGTCCAAGGACAGGGGCGGGCTCACCCCTCCACTTT. Translation: CASSPRTGAGSPLHF. The chain recombines TRBV12-3 or TRBV12-4 with TRBJ1-6, with 9 bases lining up with TRBD1. CDR3 length equals 15 residues. Germline trimming cut 5 bases from V and 10 bases from J; bases unmatched to any gene: 9.

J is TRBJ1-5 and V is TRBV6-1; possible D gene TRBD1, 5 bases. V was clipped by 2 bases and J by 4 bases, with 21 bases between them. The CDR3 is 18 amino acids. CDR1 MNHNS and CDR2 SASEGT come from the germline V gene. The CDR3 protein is CASSEIRRGFAKNQPQHF. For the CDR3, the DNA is TGTGCCAGCAGTGAAATCCGAAGGGGCTTTGCCAAAAATCAGCCCCAGCATTTT.

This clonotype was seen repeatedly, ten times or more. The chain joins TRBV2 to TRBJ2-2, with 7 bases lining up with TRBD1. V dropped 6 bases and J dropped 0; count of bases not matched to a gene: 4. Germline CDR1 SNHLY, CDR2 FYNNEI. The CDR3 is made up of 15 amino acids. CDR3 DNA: TGTGCCAGCAGAGCCGGGACAGCGAACACCGGGGAGCTGTTTTTT. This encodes CASRAGTANTGELFF.

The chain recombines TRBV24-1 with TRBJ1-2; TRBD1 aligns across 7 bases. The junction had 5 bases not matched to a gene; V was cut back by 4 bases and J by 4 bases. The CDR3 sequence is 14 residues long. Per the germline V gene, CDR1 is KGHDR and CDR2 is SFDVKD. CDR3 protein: CATSDPGQAYGYTF. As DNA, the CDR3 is TGTGCCACCAGTGACCCTGGACAGGCCTATGGCTACACCTTC.

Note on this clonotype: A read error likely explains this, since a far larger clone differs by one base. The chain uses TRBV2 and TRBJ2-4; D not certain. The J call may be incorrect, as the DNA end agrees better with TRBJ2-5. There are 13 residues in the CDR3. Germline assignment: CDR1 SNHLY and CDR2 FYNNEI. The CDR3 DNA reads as TGTGCCAGCAAGGGAACAGAAATAGAGACCCAGTACTTC. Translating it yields CASKGTEIETQYF.

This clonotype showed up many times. CDR3 in amino acids: CASSPLDRATYEQYF. The DNA for the CDR3 is TGTGCCAGCAGTCCGCTGGACAGGGCCACTTACGAGCAGTACTTC. The genes are TRBV28 and TRBJ2-7, with TRBD1 matching 8 bases. Germline V lookup: CDR1 MDHEN, CDR2 SYDVKM. The CDR3 length is 15 residues. V gave up 5 bases and J gave up 4 bases; unmatched junction bases: 10.